This entry lists 2 T cell receptor beta chains sequenced from one sample in a study of blood T cell repertoires in COVID-19. Clones were read by immunoSEQ multiplex PCR, and TCRdb kept only the in-frame ones, dropping some. The sample lists about 260,000 clones; about 91% were seen once. Input material: PBMCs or T cells enriched from blood (not recorded which). The receptors shown here come from a woman aged 40 to 50 with acute COVID-19.

There are many counts of this clone. The chain uses TRBV19 and TRBJ1-5; D call uncertain. The germline gives CDR1 LNHDA, CDR2 SQIVND (reference sequence). The CDR3 length is 13 residues. Deletions cut 3 bases from V and 5 bases from J, with 8 bases between. The CDR3 reads CASSMGRDQPQHF. For the CDR3, the DNA is TGTGCCAGTAGTATGGGCCGAGATCAGCCCCAGCATTTT.

The chain couples TRBV19 to TRBJ2-2, with D maybe TRBD2 (6 bases). The germline V gene encodes CDR1 LNHDA and CDR2 SQIVND (reference sequence). V was cut by 4 bases and J by 2 bases, with 23 bases left in between. This CDR3 has 19 amino acids. The CDR3 region has the DNA TGTGCCAGTAGTAAGGAGGGACCCTGGGCGGGTCTCAACACCGGGGAGCTGTTTTTT. Residues: CASSKEGPWAGLNTGELFF.